Reported below is one T cell receptor beta chain. Its specificity is unknown. V dropped 0 bases and J dropped 0 bases, with 15 bases sitting between them. CDR1 is LGHNA, CDR2 YNFKEQ, per germline. There are 18 residues in the CDR3. CDR3 regions of TCR beta were amplified from RNA transcripts. The library came from an HTBI-primed first-round RT-PCR and a second-round multiplex PCR. Each CDR3 protein gets one entry after TCRdb re-called the multiplex PCR reads with MiXCR. In the table there are about 370,000 distinct CDR3 sequences, about 18% of which are singletons. This sample was included in a study of Graves' ophthalmopathy and Graves' hyperthyroidism. Overall study findings and caveats: Blood was where most expanded thyroid clonotypes above 0.001 frequency also turned up. The model predicted ophthalmopathy progression with 65% to 71% sensitivity and around 72% specificity.

Stable hyperthyroidism was defined by absence of ophthalmopathy within 18 months of follow-up. Hyperthyroidism cases were recent diagnoses of under 2 months' duration in people aged 18 to 65. The sequencing sample was made of peripheral blood. The sequence came from an adult woman with stable Graves' hyperthyroidism. This chain links TRBV4-2 with TRBJ1-5; D gene ambiguous. DNA for the CDR3: TGTGCCAGCAGCCAAGATTTAGCGGGTTTTTATAGCAATCAGCCCCAGCATTTT. Protein product: CASSQDLAGFYSNQPQHF.